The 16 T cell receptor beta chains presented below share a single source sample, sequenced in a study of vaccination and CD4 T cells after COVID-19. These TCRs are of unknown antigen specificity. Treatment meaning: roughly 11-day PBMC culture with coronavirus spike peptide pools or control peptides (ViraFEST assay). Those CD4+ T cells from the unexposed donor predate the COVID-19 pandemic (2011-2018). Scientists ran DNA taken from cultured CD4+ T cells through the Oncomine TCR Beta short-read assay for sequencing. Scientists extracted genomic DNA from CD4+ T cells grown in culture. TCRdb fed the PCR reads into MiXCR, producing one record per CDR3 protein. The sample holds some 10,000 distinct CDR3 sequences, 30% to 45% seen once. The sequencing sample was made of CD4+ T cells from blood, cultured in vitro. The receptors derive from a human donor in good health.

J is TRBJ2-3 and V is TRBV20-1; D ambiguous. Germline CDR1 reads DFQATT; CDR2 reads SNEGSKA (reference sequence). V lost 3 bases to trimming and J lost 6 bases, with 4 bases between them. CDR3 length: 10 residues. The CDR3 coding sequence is TGCAGTGCTAGTGACGATACGCAGTATTTT. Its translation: CSASDDTQYF.

The DNA of the CDR3 is TGTGCCACCAGTGAGGGGACTAGCGGGTTGAGAAGGAAGAATGAGCAGTTCTTC. It encodes CATSEGTSGLRRKNEQFF. The chain carries TRBV24-1 and TRBJ2-1, with TRBD2 matching 12 bases. CDR1 and CDR2 (germline): KGHDR, SFDVKD. V lost 4 bases and J lost 7; bases outside the gene matches: 13. This CDR3 contains 18 residues.

This CDR3 reads CASSFWDLPLNTEAFF. The DNA of the CDR3 is TGTGCCAGCAGCTTTTGGGACCTCCCTTTGAACACTGAAGCTTTCTTT. The chain links TRBV7-8 to TRBJ1-1; TRBD1 might be the D (5 bases). Germline-derived CDR1 and CDR2 are SGHVS and FQNEAQ. V dropped 3 bases and J dropped 0 bases, with 14 bases sitting between them. CDR3 size: 16 residues.

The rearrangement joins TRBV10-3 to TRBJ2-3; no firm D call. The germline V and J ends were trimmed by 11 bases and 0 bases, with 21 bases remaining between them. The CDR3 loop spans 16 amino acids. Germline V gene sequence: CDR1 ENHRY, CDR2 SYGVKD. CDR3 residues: CASQARRDLSTDTQYF. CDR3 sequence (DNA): TGTGCCTCTCAGGCAAGGAGAGACCTCAGCACAGATACGCAGTATTTT.

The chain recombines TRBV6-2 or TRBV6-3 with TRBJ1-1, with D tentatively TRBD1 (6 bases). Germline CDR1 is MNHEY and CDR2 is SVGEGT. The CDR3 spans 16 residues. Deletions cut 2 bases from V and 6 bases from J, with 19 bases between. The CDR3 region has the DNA TGTGCCAGCAGTTACGCCAGCCCCACAGGGCCGGCTGAAGCTTTCTTT. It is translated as CASSYASPTGPAEAFF.

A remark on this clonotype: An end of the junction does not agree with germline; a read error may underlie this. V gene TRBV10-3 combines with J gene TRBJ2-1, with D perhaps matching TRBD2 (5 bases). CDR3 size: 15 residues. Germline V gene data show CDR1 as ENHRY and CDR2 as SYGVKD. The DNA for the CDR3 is TGTGCCGTCAGTGGAGTGACATGGGAGCTGAATGAGCAGTTCTTC. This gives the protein CAVSGVTWELNEQFF.

The CDR3 DNA is TGTGCCAGCAGCTTAATTGGCACAGATACGCAGTATTTT. Protein product: CASSLIGTDTQYF. This chain uses TRBV7-3 with TRBJ2-3, with D unresolved. The germline gives CDR1 SGHTA, CDR2 FQGTGA. The CDR3 is made up of 13 amino acids. V dropped 1 base and J dropped 1 base, with 3 bases sitting between them.

CDR3 coding DNA: TGCGCCAGCAGGATCGACAGGAATTGGGACACTGAAGCTTTCTTT. This gives the protein CASRIDRNWDTEAFF. J is TRBJ1-1 and V is TRBV5-1; possibly TRBD1 for D (6 bases). The V gene lost 5 bases and the J gene lost 3 bases, with 17 bases spanning the gap. CDR3 length: 15 amino acids. The germline V gene has CDR1 SGHRS and CDR2 YFSETQ. The whole variable domain, filled in from reference TRBV5-1 and TRBJ1-1, reads KAGVTQTPRYLIKTRGQQVTLSCSPISGHRSVSWYQQTPGQGLQFLFEYFSETQRNKGNFPGRFSGRQFSNSRSEMNVSTLELGDSALYLCASRIDRNWDTEAFFGQGTRLTVV.

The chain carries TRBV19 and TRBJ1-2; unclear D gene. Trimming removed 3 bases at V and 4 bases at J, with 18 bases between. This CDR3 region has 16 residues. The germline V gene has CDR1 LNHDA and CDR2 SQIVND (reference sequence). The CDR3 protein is CASSMVTRPVAYGYTF. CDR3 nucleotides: TGTGCCAGTAGTATGGTAACCCGCCCGGTCGCCTATGGCTACACCTTC.

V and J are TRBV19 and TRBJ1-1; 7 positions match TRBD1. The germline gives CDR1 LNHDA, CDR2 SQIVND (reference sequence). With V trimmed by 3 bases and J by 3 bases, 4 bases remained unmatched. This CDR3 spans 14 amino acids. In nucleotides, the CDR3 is TGTGCCAGTAGTATCGGCAGGGGGGACACTGAAGCTTTCTTT. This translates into CASSIGRGDTEAFF.

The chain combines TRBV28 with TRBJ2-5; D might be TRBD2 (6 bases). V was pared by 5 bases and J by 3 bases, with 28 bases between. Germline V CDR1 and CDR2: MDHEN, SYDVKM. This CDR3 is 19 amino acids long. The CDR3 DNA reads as TGTGCCAGCAGTCCCAGCCGTGGATGGCGGGATATTACGGAAGAGACCCAGTACTTC. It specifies CASSPSRGWRDITEETQYF.

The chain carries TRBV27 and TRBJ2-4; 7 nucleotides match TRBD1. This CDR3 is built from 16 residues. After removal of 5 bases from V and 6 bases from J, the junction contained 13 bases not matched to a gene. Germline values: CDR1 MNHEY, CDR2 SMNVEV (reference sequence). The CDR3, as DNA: TGTGCCAGCAGTCCCCGACAGGGCGCATCCCCAAACATTCAGTACTTC. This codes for CASSPRQGASPNIQYF.

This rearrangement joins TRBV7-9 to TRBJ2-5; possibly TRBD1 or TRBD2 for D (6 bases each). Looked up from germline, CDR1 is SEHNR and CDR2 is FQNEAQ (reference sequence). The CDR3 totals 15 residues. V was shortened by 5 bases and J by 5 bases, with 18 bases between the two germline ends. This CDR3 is CASSPLWGAGETQYF. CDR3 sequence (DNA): TGTGCCAGCAGCCCGCTATGGGGGGCTGGGGAGACCCAGTACTTC.

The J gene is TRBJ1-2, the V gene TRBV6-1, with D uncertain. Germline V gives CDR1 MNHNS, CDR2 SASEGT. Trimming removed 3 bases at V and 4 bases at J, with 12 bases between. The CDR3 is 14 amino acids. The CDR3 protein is CASSDLGSSYGYTF. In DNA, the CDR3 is TGTGCCAGCAGTGACCTGGGCAGCTCCTATGGCTACACCTTC.

Here the CDR3 reads CASSPRQGVIKTQYF. As DNA, the CDR3 is TGTGCCAGTAGTCCCCGACAGGGTGTGATAAAGACCCAGTACTTC. This chain uses TRBV19 with TRBJ2-5, with 7 bases fitting TRBD1. The CDR3 is made up of 15 amino acids. J lost 6 bases, V lost 5 bases, and 12 bases had no gene match. Per germline, CDR1 LNHDA and CDR2 SQIVND (reference sequence). Together with reference TRBV19 and TRBJ2-5, the CDR3 gives the full variable domain: DGGITQSPKYLFRKEGQNVTLSCEQNLNHDAMYWYRQDPGQGLRLIYYSQIVNDFQKGDIAEGYSVSREKKESFPLTVTSAQKNPTAFYLCASSPRQGVIKTQYFGPGTRLLVL.

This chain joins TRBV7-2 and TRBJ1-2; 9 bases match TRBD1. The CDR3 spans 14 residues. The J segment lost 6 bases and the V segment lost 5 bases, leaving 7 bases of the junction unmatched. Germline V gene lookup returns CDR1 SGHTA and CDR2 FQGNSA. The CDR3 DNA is TGTGCCAGCAGCCCAACAGGGGGCGGTAATGGCTACACCTTC. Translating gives CASSPTGGGNGYTF.